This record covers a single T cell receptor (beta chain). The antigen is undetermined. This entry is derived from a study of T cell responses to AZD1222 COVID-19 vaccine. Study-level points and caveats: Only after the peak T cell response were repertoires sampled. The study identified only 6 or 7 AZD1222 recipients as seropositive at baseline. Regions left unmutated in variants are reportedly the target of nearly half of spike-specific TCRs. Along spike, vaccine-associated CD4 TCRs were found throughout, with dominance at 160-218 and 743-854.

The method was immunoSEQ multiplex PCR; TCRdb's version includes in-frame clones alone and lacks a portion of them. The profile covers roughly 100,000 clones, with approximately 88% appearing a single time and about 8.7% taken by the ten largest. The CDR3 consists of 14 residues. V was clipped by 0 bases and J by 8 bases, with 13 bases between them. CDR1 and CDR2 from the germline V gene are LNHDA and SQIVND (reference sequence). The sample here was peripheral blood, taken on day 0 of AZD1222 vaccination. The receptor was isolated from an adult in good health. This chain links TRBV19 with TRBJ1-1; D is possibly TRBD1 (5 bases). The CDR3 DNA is TGTGCCAGTAGTATAGATCGGGGGACGGTCGAAGCTTTCTTT. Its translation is CASSIDRGTVEAFF.